The rows below give T cell receptor gamma chains drawn from one sample of a study of Vδ1+ human thymocytes. TCRdb fed the multiplex PCR reads into CATT to redo clone calling. Of approximately 40,000 gamma-chain clones in the sample, about 19% were seen once. Sequences were obtained from Vdelta1+ gamma-delta thymocytes from the thymus. The receptor source for this set is a girl under three years old who had congenital heart surgery. The CDR3 runs from the conserved cysteine through the conserved F or W. Some rows mark clone size as missing; the rest say once, few, many or name a class of expanded clone.

abundance	v_gene	j_gene	CDR3aa	CDR3nt
.	TRGV2	TRGJ1/TRGJ2	CATWGRTYKKLF	TGTGCCACCTGGGGACGAACTTATAAGAAACTCTTT
few	TRGV3	TRGJ1/TRGJ2	CATWDRPPYYKKLF	TGTGCCACCTGGGACAGGCCCCCTTATTATAAGAAACTCTTT
few	TRGV3	TRGJ1/TRGJ2	CATWDRTRAVGYKKLF	TGTGCCACCTGGGACAGGACCCGGGCGGTAGGTTATAAGAAACTCTTT
few	TRGV3	TRGJ1/TRGJ2	CATWDITHKKLF	TGTGCCACCTGGGACATTACGCATAAGAAACTCTTT
.	TRGV3	TRGJ1/TRGJ2	CATWDLQNYYKKLF	TGTGCCACCTGGGACTTACAGAATTATTATAAGAAACTCTTT
few	TRGV8	TRGJ1/TRGJ2	CATWDTTKKLF	TGTGCCACCTGGGATACCACTAAGAAACTCTTT
few	TRGV4	TRGJ1/TRGJ2	CATWDGQFPYKKLF	TGTGCCACCTGGGATGGGCAATTCCCTTATAAGAAACTCTTT
.	TRGV9	TRGJ1/TRGJ2	CALWDFGDFGWGKLF	TGTGCCTTGTGGGATTTCGGTGATTTCGGGTGGGGGAAACTCTTT
few	TRGV4	TRGJ1/TRGJ2	CATWDGRQEVDYKKLF	TGTGCCACCTGGGATGGGCGCCAAGAAGTAGATTATAAGAAACTCTTT
.	TRGV8	TRGJ1/TRGJ2	CATWDRPNPHGYYKKLF	TGTGCCACCTGGGATAGGCCAAACCCTCATGGTTATTATAAGAAACTCTTT
few	TRGV8	TRGJ1/TRGJ2	CAKSTRRLF	TGTGCCAAGTCGACACGGCGGCTCTTT
.	TRGV8	TRGJP2	CATWDQHSSDWIKTF	TGTGCCACCTGGGATCAACATAGTAGTGATTGGATCAAGACGTTT
.	TRGV8	TRGJP2	CATWGKSSDWIKTF	TGTGCCACCTGGGGTAAGAGTAGTGATTGGATCAAGACGTTT
.	TRGV8	TRGJP	CATWDGLELGKKIKVF	TGTGCCACCTGGGACGGCTTAGAGTTGGGCAAAAAAATCAAGGTATTT
few	TRGV2	TRGJ1/TRGJ2	CATWDGRSNYYKKLF	TGTGCCACCTGGGACGGGCGATCGAATTATTATAAGAAACTCTTT
.	TRGV4	TRGJ1/TRGJ2	CATWDGPEADKKLF	TGTGCCACCTGGGATGGGCCAGAAGCAGATAAGAAACTCTTT
.	TRGV9	TRGJ1/TRGJ2	CALWEVKKLF	TGTGCCTTGTGGGAGGTCAAGAAACTCTTT
.	TRGV2	TRGJ1/TRGJ2	CATWDGYYYKKLF	TGTGCCACCTGGGACGGCTACTATTATAAGAAACTCTTT
.	TRGV3	TRGJ1/TRGJ2	CATWTYKKLF	TGTGCCACCTGGACTTATAAGAAACTCTTT
once	TRGV4	TRGJ1/TRGJ2	CATWDGLEASYKKLF	TGTGCCACCTGGGATGGGTTGGAAGCTTCTTATAAGAAACTCTTT
.	TRGV8	TRGJP1	CATWDKWLGGWFKIF	TGTGCCACCTGGGATAAATGGTTAGGTGGTTGGTTCAAGATATTT
.	TRGV4	TRGJ1/TRGJ2	CATWDGPMGAYYKKLF	TGTGCCACCTGGGATGGGCCAATGGGGGCTTATTATAAGAAACTCTTT
few	TRGV9	TRGJ1/TRGJ2	CALWLHTNYYKKLF	TGTGCCTTGTGGCTACACACGAATTATTATAAGAAACTCTTT
.	TRGV9	TRGJ1/TRGJ2	CALWETAYYKKLF	TGTGCCTTGTGGGAGACCGCTTATTATAAGAAACTCTTT